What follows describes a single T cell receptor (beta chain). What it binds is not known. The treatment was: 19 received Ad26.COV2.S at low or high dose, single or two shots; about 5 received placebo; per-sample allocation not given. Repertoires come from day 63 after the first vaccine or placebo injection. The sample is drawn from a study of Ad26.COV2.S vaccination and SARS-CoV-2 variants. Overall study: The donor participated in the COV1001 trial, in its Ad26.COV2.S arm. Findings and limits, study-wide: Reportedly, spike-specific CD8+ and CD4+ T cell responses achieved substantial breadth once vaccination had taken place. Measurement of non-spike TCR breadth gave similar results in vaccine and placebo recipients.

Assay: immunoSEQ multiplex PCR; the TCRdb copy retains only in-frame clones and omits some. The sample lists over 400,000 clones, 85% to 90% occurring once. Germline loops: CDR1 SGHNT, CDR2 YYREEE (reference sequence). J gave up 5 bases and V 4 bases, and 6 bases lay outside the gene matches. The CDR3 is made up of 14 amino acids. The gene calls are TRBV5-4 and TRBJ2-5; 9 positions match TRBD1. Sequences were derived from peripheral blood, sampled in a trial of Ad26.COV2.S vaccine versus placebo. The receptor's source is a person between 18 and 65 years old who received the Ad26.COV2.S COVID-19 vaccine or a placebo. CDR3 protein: CASSPQGAGETQYF. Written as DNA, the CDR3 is TGTGCCAGCAGCCCACAGGGGGCTGGGGAGACCCAGTACTTC.